The 16 T cell receptor beta chains in this list originate from one sample, sequenced in a study of neurological immune-mediated disorders. TCRdb reanalysed the 5' RACE reads using MiXCR and keeps one entry per CDR3 protein. This table has roughly 100,000 distinct CDR3 sequences, roughly 3.3% appearing once. Sequenced input: PBMCs. The receptors were gathered from a woman aged 50 to 65 with multiple sclerosis.

This clonotype was picked up many times. The chain carries TRBV12-3 or TRBV12-4 and TRBJ2-3; 12 nucleotides agree with TRBD2. The V and J ends lost 5 bases and 7 bases, in that order; junction bases with no gene match: 4. The CDR3 runs to 14 residues. The CDR3 reads CASSPSGGANTQYF. The DNA of the CDR3 is TGTGCCAGCAGTCCTAGCGGGGGGGCTAATACGCAGTATTTT.

This clonotype was counted many times. The rearrangement joins TRBV4-1 to TRBJ2-2, with TRBD2 identical over 8 bases. CDR3 length: 19 residues. After removal of 0 bases from V and 4 bases from J, the junction contained 13 bases not matched to a gene. Germline V CDR1 and CDR2: MGHRA, YSYEKL. The CDR3 loop is CASSQDKPTSVWGTGELFF. The CDR3 nucleotides are TGCGCCAGCAGCCAAGACAAACCGACTAGCGTATGGGGCACCGGGGAGCTGTTTTTT.

This clonotype was seen many times. The rearrangement uses TRBV20-1 and TRBJ2-2; the D gene is possibly TRBD1 (5 bases). Per the germline V gene, CDR1 is DFQATT and CDR2 is SNEGSKA (reference sequence). The CDR3 contains 15 residues. V was pared by 6 bases and J by 4 bases, with 18 bases between. CDR3: CSARQSSTTTGELFF. The CDR3 DNA is TGCAGTGCCAGACAGTCCAGCACGACCACCGGGGAGCTGTTTTTT.

This clonotype has at least ten counts. The rearrangement joins TRBV27 to TRBJ1-2; perhaps TRBD1 as D (6 bases). With 7 bases removed from V and 2 bases from J, the gap between germline ends came to 14 bases. Looked up from germline, CDR1 is MNHEY and CDR2 is SMNVEV (reference sequence). The length of the CDR3 is 14 residues. The CDR3 region is CASKYRGGNYGYTF. Written as DNA, the CDR3 is TGTGCCAGCAAGTATAGGGGGGGGAACTATGGCTACACCTTC.

The table lists this clonotype with many counts. This chain connects TRBV5-1 to TRBJ2-3; 15 bases align to TRBD2. This CDR3 spans 18 amino acids. Per the germline V gene, CDR1 is SGHRS and CDR2 is YFSETQ. J gave up 2 bases and V 3 bases, and 7 bases lay outside the gene matches. For the CDR3, the DNA is TGCGCCAGCAGCTGGGGGACTAGCGGGGGGCCCTACACAGATACGCAGTATTTT. Its translation is CASSWGTSGGPYTDTQYF.

With respect to this clonotype: Its ends do not fully match the called genes, so a read error is possible. The CDR3 DNA reads TGTGCCAGCAGTTTATGGGCGGGATCAACCCTCAACTTT. This encodes CASSLWAGSTLNF. V gene TRBV28 combines with J gene TRBJ1-6; D is ambiguous. From germline, CDR1 is MDHEN and CDR2 SYDVKM. The CDR3 totals 13 residues.

This clonotype was recorded a few times. The chain links TRBV5-1 to TRBJ1-2, with 8 bases that match TRBD1. The germline V gene encodes CDR1 SGHRS and CDR2 YFSETQ. The V and J ends lost 1 base and 4 bases, in that order; junction bases with no gene match: 6. This CDR3 has 15 amino acids. The CDR3 bases are TGCGCCAGCAGCTTGTTTGGACAGGGCTTCTATGGCTACACCTTC. Translated, it gives CASSLFGQGFYGYTF.

This clonotype was recorded many times. This chain uses TRBV7-2 with TRBJ1-5; D is perhaps TRBD1 (5 bases). Looked up from germline, CDR1 is SGHTA and CDR2 is FQGNSA. The CDR3 runs to 15 residues. V was shortened by 1 base and J by 0 bases, with 7 bases between the two germline ends. The CDR3 DNA sequence: TGTGCCAGCAGCTTAGTAGGGGTTAGCAATCAGCCCCAGCATTTT. Protein: CASSLVGVSNQPQHF.

This clonotype was counted at least ten times. V and J are TRBV20-1 and TRBJ2-1, with 16 positions matching TRBD2. Germline V gene data show CDR1 as DFQATT and CDR2 as SNEGSKA (reference sequence). The length of the CDR3 is 18 residues. Germline trimming cut 0 bases from V and 9 bases from J; bases unmatched to any gene: 11. Written as DNA, the CDR3 is TGCAGTGCTAGAGATTGGCCCGGGACTAGCGGGGGGGCCTTTGAGCAGTTCTTC. It codes for CSARDWPGTSGGAFEQFF.

This clonotype has ten or more counts. The V and J genes are TRBV5-1 and TRBJ2-2; 11 nucleotides match TRBD1. Germline-derived CDR1 and CDR2 are SGHRS and YFSETQ. Trimming at V came to 0 bases and at J to 4 bases, leaving 11 bases not matched to a gene. CDR3 length: 19 amino acids. The chain's CDR3 is CASSLAGSGTGGSTGELFF. The CDR3 coding sequence is TGCGCCAGCAGCTTGGCCGGAAGCGGGACAGGGGGTTCCACCGGGGAGCTGTTTTTT.

This clonotype has a count of ten or more. CDR3 sequence: CASSPPAGGPSYNEQFF. The CDR3 nucleotides are TGTGCCAGCTCACCACCGGCGGGGGGCCCCTCTTACAATGAGCAGTTCTTC. This chain links TRBV18 with TRBJ2-1, with TRBD2 identical over 8 bases. The CDR3 length is 17 residues. Losses at the gene ends were 0 bases for V and 4 bases for J; bases not matched to a gene: 8. Germline CDR1 is KGHSH and CDR2 is LQKENI.

This clonotype was recorded many times. This rearrangement joins TRBV7-9 to TRBJ2-7; D remains unclear. V was cut by 3 bases and J by 2 bases, with 5 bases left in between. CDR1 and CDR2 (germline): SEHNR, FQNEAQ (reference sequence). CDR3 length equals 12 residues. CDR3 coding DNA: TGTGCCAGCAGCTTTTTTCCCTACGAGCAGTACTTC. This encodes CASSFFPYEQYF.

In its sample, this clonotype was seen many times. This chain links TRBV14 with TRBJ2-3; no clear D. CDR1 is SGHDN and CDR2 is FVKESK in the germline V gene. The CDR3 has 13 amino acids. Between the trimmed V and J ends, which lost 0 bases and 2 bases, there was a span of 3 bases. The DNA of the CDR3 is TGTGCCAGCAGCCAAGATGACACAGATACGCAGTATTTT. It translates to CASSQDDTDTQYF.

This clonotype was seen at least ten times. This chain links TRBV25-1 with TRBJ2-6; D remains ambiguous. The V and J ends lost 5 bases and 2 bases respectively, with 4 bases between them. CDR1 is MGHDK and CDR2 is SYGVNS in the germline V gene. The CDR3 totals 13 residues. In DNA form, the CDR3 reads TGTGCCAGCAGTCGAGCTGGGGCCAACGTCCTGACTTTC. Protein product: CASSRAGANVLTF.

In its sample, this clonotype was seen many times. The rearrangement links TRBV6-2 or TRBV6-3 to TRBJ2-7, with 9 bases lining up with TRBD2. V trimming: 4 bases; J trimming: 5 bases; junction bases outside the gene matches: 18. There are 18 residues in the CDR3. The germline V gene encodes CDR1 MNHEY and CDR2 SVGEGT. The CDR3 nucleotides are TGTGCCAGCAGTTGGATGCTAGCGGGGATCCCCCGACCGGACGAGCAGTACTTC. Protein product: CASSWMLAGIPRPDEQYF.

The sample holds many counts of this clonotype. CDR3 region: CASSLWGAGANVLTF. The CDR3, as DNA: TGTGCCAGCAGCTTATGGGGCGCTGGGGCCAACGTCCTGACTTTC. The chain recombines TRBV13 with TRBJ2-6, with D possibly being TRBD1 (5 bases). The CDR3 has 15 residues. Germline lookup yields CDR1 PRHDT and CDR2 FYEKMQ (reference sequence). V was pared by 2 bases and J by 2 bases, with 7 bases between.